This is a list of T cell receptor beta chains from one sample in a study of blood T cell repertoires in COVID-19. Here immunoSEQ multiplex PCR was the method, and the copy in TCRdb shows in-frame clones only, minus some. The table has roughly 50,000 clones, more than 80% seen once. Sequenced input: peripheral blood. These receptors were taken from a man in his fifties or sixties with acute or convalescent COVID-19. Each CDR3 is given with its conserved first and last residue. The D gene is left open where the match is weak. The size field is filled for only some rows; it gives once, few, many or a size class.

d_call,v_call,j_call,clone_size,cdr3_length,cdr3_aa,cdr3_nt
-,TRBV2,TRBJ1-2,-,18,CASTPNPGGATYNYGYTF,TGTGCCAGCACTCCAAACCCCGGGGGGGCTACTTATAACTATGGCTACACCTTC
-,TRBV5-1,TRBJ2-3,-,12,CASSLNGDTQYF,TGCGCCAGCAGCTTGAACGGGGATACGCAGTATTTT
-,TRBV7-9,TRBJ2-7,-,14,CASSLEGRDYEQYF,TGTGCCAGCAGCTTAGAGGGCAGGGACTACGAGCAGTACTTC
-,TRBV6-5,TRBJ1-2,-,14,CATRGGLANYGYTF,TGTGCCACCCGTGGCGGGCTAGCTAACTATGGCTACACCTTC
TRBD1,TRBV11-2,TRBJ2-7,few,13,CASSYRQGYEQYF,TGTGCCAGCAGCTACCGACAGGGATACGAGCAGTACTTC
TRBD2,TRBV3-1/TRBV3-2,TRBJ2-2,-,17,CASSQELAGDRTGELFF,TGTGCCAGCAGCCAAGAGCTAGCGGGAGATCGCACCGGGGAGCTGTTTTTT
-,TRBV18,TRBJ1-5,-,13,CASSPGEAQPQHF,TGTGCCAGCTCACCAGGGGAGGCACAGCCCCAGCATTTT
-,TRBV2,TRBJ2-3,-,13,CASRGPSTDTQYF,TGTGCCAGCAGGGGGCCGAGCACAGATACGCAGTATTTT
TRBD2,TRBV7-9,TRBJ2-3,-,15,CASSSLAGVTDTQYF,TGTGCCAGCAGCTCGCTAGCGGGAGTTACAGATACGCAGTATTTT
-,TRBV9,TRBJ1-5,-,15,CASSPSRVRNQPQHF,TGTGCCAGCAGCCCATCCAGGGTTCGCAATCAGCCCCAGCATTTT
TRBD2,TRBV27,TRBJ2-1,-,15,CASSLLWGLAGVPFF,TGTGCCAGCAGTTTACTTTGGGGACTAGCGGGAGTCCCGTTCTTC
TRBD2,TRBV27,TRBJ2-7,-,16,CASSITFGTSGYEQYF,TGTGCCAGCAGTATAACTTTCGGGACTAGCGGCTACGAGCAGTACTTC
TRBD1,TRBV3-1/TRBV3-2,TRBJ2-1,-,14,CASRGQGVFNEQFF,TGTGCCAGCCGGGGACAGGGGGTTTTCAATGAGCAGTTCTTC
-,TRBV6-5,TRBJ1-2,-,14,CASSSTGSIYGYTF,TGTGCCAGCAGCTCCACCGGGAGCATCTATGGCTACACCTTC
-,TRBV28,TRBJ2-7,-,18,CASSLDRDRVAGGYEQYF,TGTGCCAGCAGTTTAGACCGGGACAGGGTTGCGGGAGGATACGAGCAGTACTTC
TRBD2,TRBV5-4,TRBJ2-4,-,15,CASSDSGSAKNIQYF,TGTGCCAGCAGCGATAGCGGGAGCGCTAAAAACATTCAGTACTTC
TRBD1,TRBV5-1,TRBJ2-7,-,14,CASSVQGADYEQYF,TGCGCCAGCAGCGTACAGGGGGCGGACTACGAGCAGTACTTC
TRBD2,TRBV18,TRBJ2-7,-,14,CASSQTSALGEQYF,TGTGCCAGCTCCCAGACTAGCGCCTTGGGAGAGCAGTACTTC
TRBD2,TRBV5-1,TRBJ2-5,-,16,CASSLRASGSQETQYF,TGCGCCAGCAGCTTGCGGGCTAGCGGGAGCCAAGAGACCCAGTACTTC
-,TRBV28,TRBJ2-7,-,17,CASSQTPGGGGAYEQYF,TGTGCCAGCAGCCAAACACCAGGAGGAGGGGGGGCCTACGAGCAGTACTTC
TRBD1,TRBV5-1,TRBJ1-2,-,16,CASSLGTGEDYYGYTF,TGCGCCAGCAGCCTCGGGACAGGGGAGGATTACTATGGCTACACCTTC
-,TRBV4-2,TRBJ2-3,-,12,CASSPSADTQYF,TGTGCCAGCAGCCCCTCTGCAGATACGCAGTATTTT
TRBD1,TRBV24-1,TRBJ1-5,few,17,CATSDLDRGQGNQPQHF,TGTGCCACCAGTGATCTAGACAGGGGGCAAGGCAATCAGCCCCAGCATTTT
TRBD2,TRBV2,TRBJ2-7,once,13,CASTDGLAYEQYF,TGTGCCAGCACCGACGGACTAGCCTACGAGCAGTACTTC
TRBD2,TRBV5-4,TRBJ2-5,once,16,CASSSRTSGRGETQYF,TGTGCCAGCAGCTCGCGGACTAGCGGGAGGGGAGAGACCCAGTACTTC
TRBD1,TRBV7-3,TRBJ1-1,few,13,CASSETGITEAFF,TGTGCCAGCAGCGAGACAGGGATCACTGAAGCTTTCTTT
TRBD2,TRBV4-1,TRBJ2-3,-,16,CASSQPLADSRNTQYF,TGCGCCAGCAGCCAGCCCCTAGCGGACTCAAGGAATACGCAGTATTTT
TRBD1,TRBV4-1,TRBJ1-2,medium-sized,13,CASSRTGAYGYTF,TGCGCCAGCAGCCGAACAGGGGCCTATGGCTACACCTTC
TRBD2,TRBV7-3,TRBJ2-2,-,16,CASSLNSGSLAGELFF,TGTGCCAGCAGCTTAAATAGCGGGAGCCTCGCCGGGGAGCTGTTTTTT
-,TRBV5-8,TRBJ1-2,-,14,CASSPEPSPYGYTF,TGTGCCAGCAGCCCGGAGCCTTCTCCCTATGGCTACACCTTC
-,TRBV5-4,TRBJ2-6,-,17,CASSLVVEASGANVLTF,TGTGCCAGCAGCTTGGTAGTGGAGGCTTCTGGGGCCAACGTCCTGACTTTC
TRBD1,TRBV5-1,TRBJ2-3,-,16,CASTPAGTGVTDTQYF,TGCGCCAGCACCCCCGCCGGGACAGGGGTGACAGATACGCAGTATTTT
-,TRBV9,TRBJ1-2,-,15,CASSGRVVANYGYTF,TGTGCCAGCAGCGGACGGGTGGTAGCTAACTATGGCTACACCTTC
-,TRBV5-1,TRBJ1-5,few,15,CASSLEGNSNQPQHF,TGCGCCAGCAGCTTGGAGGGGAATAGCAATCAGCCCCAGCATTTT
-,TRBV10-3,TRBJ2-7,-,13,CAISESASEKQYF,TGTGCCATCAGTGAGTCGGCTAGCGAAAAGCAGTACTTC
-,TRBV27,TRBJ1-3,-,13,CASSPSPGNTIYF,TGTGCCAGCAGTCCTAGTCCTGGAAACACCATATATTTT
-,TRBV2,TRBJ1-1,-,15,CASSEAGDYNTEAFF,TGTGCCAGCAGTGAAGCAGGGGACTATAACACTGAAGCTTTCTTT
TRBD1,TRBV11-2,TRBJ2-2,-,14,CASSWDRGTGELFF,TGTGCCAGCAGCTGGGACAGGGGAACCGGGGAGCTGTTTTTT
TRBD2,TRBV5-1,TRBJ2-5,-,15,CASSLGAGVRETQYF,TGCGCCAGCAGCTTGGGAGCGGGAGTCCGGGAGACCCAGTACTTC
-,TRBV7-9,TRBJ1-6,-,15,CASRLSAGVSSPLHF,TGTGCCAGCAGGCTCTCCGCAGGGGTAAGCTCACCCCTCCACTTT
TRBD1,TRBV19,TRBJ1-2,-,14,CASSTRTGSGGYTF,TGTGCCAGTAGTACGCGGACAGGGTCGGGTGGCTACACCTTC
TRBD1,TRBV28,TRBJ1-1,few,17,CASSGHWGTGGNTEAFF,TGTGCCAGCAGTGGACATTGGGGGACAGGTGGGAACACTGAAGCTTTCTTT
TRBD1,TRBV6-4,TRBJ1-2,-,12,CASRGTGLGYTF,TGTGCCAGCAGGGGGACAGGGTTGGGCTACACCTTC
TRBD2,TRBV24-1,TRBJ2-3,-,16,CATSDRLAGGRDTQYF,TGTGCCACCAGTGACCGATTAGCGGGAGGCAGGGATACGCAGTATTTT
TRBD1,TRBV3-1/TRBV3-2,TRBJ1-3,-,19,CASSQDQGNRGSSGNTIYF,TGTGCCAGCAGCCAAGATCAGGGGAACAGGGGTAGCTCTGGAAACACCATATATTTT
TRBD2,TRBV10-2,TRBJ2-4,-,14,CASSLTSGKNIQYF,TGCGCCAGCAGCCTCACTAGCGGAAAAAACATTCAGTACTTC
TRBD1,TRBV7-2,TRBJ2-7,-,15,CASSLGTGGYYEQYF,TGTGCCAGCAGCTTGGGGACAGGGGGATACTACGAGCAGTACTTC
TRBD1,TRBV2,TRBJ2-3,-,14,CASSRTGVADTQYF,TGTGCCAGCAGCCGGACAGGGGTGGCAGATACGCAGTATTTT
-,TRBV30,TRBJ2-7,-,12,CAWSVSGNEQYF,TGTGCCTGGAGTGTATCGGGAAACGAGCAGTACTTC
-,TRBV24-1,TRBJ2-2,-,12,CATSRGTGELFF,TGTGCCACCTCCAGAGGGACCGGGGAGCTGTTTTTT
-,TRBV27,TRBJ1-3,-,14,CASSLAGAGNTIYF,TGTGCCAGCAGTTTAGCCGGGGCTGGAAACACCATATATTTT
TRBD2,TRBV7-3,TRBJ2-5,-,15,CASSPASGPQETQYF,TGTGCCAGCAGCCCTGCTAGCGGCCCTCAAGAGACCCAGTACTTC
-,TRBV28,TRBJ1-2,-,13,CASSLSEGNGYTF,TGTGCCAGCAGTTTATCTGAGGGAAATGGCTACACCTTC
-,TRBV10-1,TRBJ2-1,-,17,CASSELRGRAGYNEQFF,TGCGCCAGCAGTGAACTGAGGGGGAGGGCCGGATACAATGAGCAGTTCTTC
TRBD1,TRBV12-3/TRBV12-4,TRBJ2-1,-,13,CASSPYTGDEQFF,TGTGCCAGCAGTCCATATACAGGGGATGAGCAGTTCTTC
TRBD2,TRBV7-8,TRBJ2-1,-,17,CASSLALTSGLYNEQFF,TGTGCCAGCAGCTTAGCTTTGACTAGCGGGCTGTACAATGAGCAGTTCTTC
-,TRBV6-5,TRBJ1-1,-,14,CASSYSGHSTWAFF,TGTGCCAGCAGTTACTCGGGACACTCCACGTGGGCTTTCTTT